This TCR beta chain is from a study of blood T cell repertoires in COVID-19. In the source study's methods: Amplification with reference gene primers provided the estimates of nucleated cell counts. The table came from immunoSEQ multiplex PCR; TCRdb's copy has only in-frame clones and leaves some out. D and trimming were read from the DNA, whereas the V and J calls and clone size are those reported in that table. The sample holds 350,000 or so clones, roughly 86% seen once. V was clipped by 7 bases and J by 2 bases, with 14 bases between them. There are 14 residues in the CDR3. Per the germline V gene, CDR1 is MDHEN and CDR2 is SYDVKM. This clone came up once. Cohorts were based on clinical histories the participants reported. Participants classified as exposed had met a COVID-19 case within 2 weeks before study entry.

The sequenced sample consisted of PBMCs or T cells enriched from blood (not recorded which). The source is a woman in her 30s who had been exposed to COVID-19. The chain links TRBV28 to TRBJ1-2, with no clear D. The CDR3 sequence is CASTSAQVNYGYTF. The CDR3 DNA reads TGTGCCAGCACTTCGGCCCAGGTGAACTATGGCTACACCTTC.